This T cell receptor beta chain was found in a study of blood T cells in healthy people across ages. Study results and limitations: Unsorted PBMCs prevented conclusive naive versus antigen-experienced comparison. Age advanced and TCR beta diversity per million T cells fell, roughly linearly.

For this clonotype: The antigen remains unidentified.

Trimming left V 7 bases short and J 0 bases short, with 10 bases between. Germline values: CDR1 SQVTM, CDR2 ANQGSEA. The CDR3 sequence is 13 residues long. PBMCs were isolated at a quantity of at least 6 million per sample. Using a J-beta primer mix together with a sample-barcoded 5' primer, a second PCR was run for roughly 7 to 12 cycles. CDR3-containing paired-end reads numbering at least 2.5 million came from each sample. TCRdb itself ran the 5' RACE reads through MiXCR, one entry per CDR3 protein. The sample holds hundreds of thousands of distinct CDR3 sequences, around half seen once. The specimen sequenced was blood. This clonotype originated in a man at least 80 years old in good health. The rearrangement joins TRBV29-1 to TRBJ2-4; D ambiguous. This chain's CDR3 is CSAVASAKNIQYF. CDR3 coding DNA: TGCAGCGCCGTAGCATCAGCCAAAAACATTCAGTACTTC.